This T cell receptor beta chain is drawn from a study of shared clonotypes between healthy human individuals. Points from the study as a whole: Investigators expected sequencing depth to affect clonotype sharing among donors.

Germline V CDR1 and CDR2: SGDLS, YYNGEE. The CDR3 is 13 amino acids. V was cut by 0 bases and J by 9 bases, with 10 bases left in between. As regards this clone: Its antigen is unknown.

Ten immunoSEQ deep assay plates were used to sequence the DNA of unsorted PBMCs. Produced via immunoSEQ multiplex PCR; TCRdb's table is partial and in-frame only. The sample gives hundreds of thousands of clones, roughly three quarters of which show up once; 12% is in the top ten. It was around 91 million PBMCs that unsorted samples used for genomic DNA. This receptor was taken from a woman aged 40 to 50 in good health. Some clones in this sample may be carry-over from other donors' samples. The chain recombines TRBV9 with TRBJ2-1; no clear D. Input material: PBMCs. The CDR3 DNA is TGTGCCAGCAGCGTAGTAGTCTCAAGTGAGCAGTTCTTC. It specifies CASSVVVSSEQFF. The full variable domain, completed using reference TRBV9 and TRBJ2-1, is DSGVTQTPKHLITATGQRVTLRCSPRSGDLSVYWYQQSLDQGLQFLIQYYNGEERAKGNILERFSAQQFPDLHSELNLSSLELGDSALYFCASSVVVSSEQFFGPGTRLTVL.